The clone carrying this TCR beta chain was detected a few times. Its antigen is not known. Per germline, CDR1 MNHGY and CDR2 SAAAGT. The CDR3 spans 17 residues. The J segment lost 0 bases and the V segment lost 8 bases, leaving 12 bases of the junction unmatched. This sample is part of a study of T cells in localized non-small cell lung cancer. Study findings and constraints: Tumor trailed uninvolved adjacent lung in T cell clonality, which peaked there. The tumor had only one region sequenced, so heterogeneity remains possible. Researchers found a median approximately 53 of the top 100 tumor clones in adjacent lung.

Sequencing was performed with immunoSEQ multiplex PCR; in TCRdb, only in-frame clones are kept and a portion is missing. Counted here are fewer than 3,500 clones, around 30% occurring once; the ten biggest clones make up 15% to 20%. The starting material was normal lung tissue next to the tumor, obtained before any cancer treatment. The chain carries TRBV6-8 and TRBJ2-7, with 11 nucleotides matching TRBD2. This clonotype originated in a female donor aged 60 or older with stage I squamous cell lung carcinoma. In DNA, the CDR3 is TGTGCCAGCCACCCCTTTGGTAGCGGGAGGGCCTCCTACGAGCAGTACTTC. Translated, it gives CASHPFGSGRASYEQYF.